Below are 10 T cell receptor beta chains sequenced from a single sample in a study of CD8 T cells in ankylosing spondylitis. In TCRdb, the 5' RACE reads were re-called with MiXCR into one record per CDR3 protein. This sample yields approximately 350,000 distinct CDR3 sequences, of which roughly 14% are seen a single time; around 1% belongs to the top ten. Sequencing was done on a sample of blood, either unsorted or a sorted T cell fraction (not recorded which). Receptor source: a male donor with ankylosing spondylitis or in good health (not recorded which).

The V call is TRBV5-1, the J call TRBJ1-6; tentatively, D is TRBD1 (5 bases). Germline CDR1 is SGHRS and CDR2 is YFSETQ. Trimming removed 2 bases at V and 8 bases at J, with 17 bases between. This CDR3 is 16 amino acids long. The CDR3: CASSFDSSQGDSPLHF. CDR3 bases: TGCGCCAGCAGCTTCGATTCCAGCCAAGGGGATTCACCCCTCCACTTT.

V gene TRBV30 combines with J gene TRBJ1-2; D not certain. V was trimmed by 0 bases and J by 4 bases, leaving 6 bases between them. Germline CDR1 is GTSNPN and CDR2 is SVGIG (reference sequence). The CDR3 extends over 12 amino acids. CDR3 amino acids: CAWSVGPYGYTF. The CDR3 DNA is TGTGCCTGGAGTGTAGGGCCCTATGGCTACACCTTC.

The rearrangement joins TRBV6-5 to TRBJ1-6; the D is unclear. This CDR3 spans 14 amino acids. The V end lost 2 bases, the J end lost 5 bases, and 7 bases lay between the germline ends. Germline V gene data show CDR1 as MNHEY and CDR2 as SVGAGI. CDR3 amino acids: CASSYGGNNSPLHF. In DNA, the CDR3 is TGTGCCAGCAGTTACGGCGGCAATAATTCACCCCTCCACTTT.

This clonotype was seen a few times. The genes are TRBV10-3 and TRBJ1-1, with D unclear. V was clipped by 6 bases and J by 1 base, with 12 bases between them. Germline V gives CDR1 ENHRY, CDR2 SYGVKD. The CDR3 is 14 amino acids. As DNA, the CDR3 is TGTGCCATCAGGAGCAACCTTGGGAACACTGAAGCTTTCTTT. Its protein product is CAIRSNLGNTEAFF.

This clonotype was seen a handful of times. This chain connects TRBV10-2 to TRBJ2-1; 9 bases are a match to TRBD2. This CDR3 is 17 amino acids long. Losses at the gene ends were 2 bases for V and 2 bases for J; bases not matched to a gene: 7. Germline V gives CDR1 WSHSY, CDR2 SAAADI. The CDR3 nucleotides are TGCGCCAGCAGTGAGACCAAGCGGGAGGCCCCCTACAATGAGCAGTTCTTC. It encodes CASSETKREAPYNEQFF.

The V call is TRBV29-1, the J call TRBJ2-1; no clear D. Germline CDR1 and CDR2: SQVTM and ANQGSEA. The CDR3 covers 14 residues. V dropped 5 bases and J dropped 8 bases, with 19 bases sitting between them. CDR3 sequence: CSVPQWASTDEQFF. CDR3 in DNA: TGCAGCGTTCCCCAGTGGGCCAGCACGGATGAGCAGTTCTTC.

This clonotype was detected a few times. The rearrangement links TRBV10-3 to TRBJ2-1; 14 bases are a match to TRBD2. The CDR3 extends over 15 amino acids. Germline V CDR1 and CDR2: ENHRY, SYGVKD. V trimming: 6 bases; J trimming: 9 bases; junction bases outside the gene matches: 7. The CDR3 DNA sequence: TGTGCCATCAGGGGGACTAGCGGGGGTGTCGGTGAGCAGTTCTTC. Translating gives CAIRGTSGGVGEQFF.

The gene calls are TRBV5-1 and TRBJ1-4; D not resolved. The CDR3 length is 13 residues. The V end was cut by 4 bases, the J end by 8 bases, with 12 bases between. The V gene's germline CDR1 is SGHRS and CDR2 YFSETQ. This CDR3 reads CASSRGEGEKLFF. CDR3 nucleotide sequence: TGCGCCAGCAGCCGCGGGGAGGGCGAAAAACTGTTTTTT.

The chain's CDR3 is CATSRDWQKDSGGGHSYNEQFF. In DNA form, the CDR3 reads TGTGCCACCAGCAGAGATTGGCAGAAGGATAGCGGAGGAGGGCACTCCTACAATGAGCAGTTCTTC. V gene TRBV15 combines with J gene TRBJ2-1; weak D call: TRBD2 (6 bases). V was shortened by 0 bases and J by 0 bases, with 27 bases between the two germline ends. CDR1 and CDR2 from the germline V gene are LNHNV and YYDKDF (reference sequence). The CDR3 has 22 amino acids.

This clonotype turned up a few times. This sequence joins TRBV5-1 and TRBJ2-2; the D gene is possibly TRBD1 (6 bases). V was trimmed by 3 bases and J by 9 bases, leaving 15 bases between them. Germline CDR1 reads SGHRS; CDR2 reads YFSETQ. The CDR3 spans 14 residues. The CDR3 region has the DNA TGCGCCAGCAGCTGGTCAGTTGGGGACAGGGAGCTGTTTTTT. This translates into CASSWSVGDRELFF.